Sequencing of this T cell receptor (beta chain) was carried out in a study of blood T cell repertoires in COVID-19. About the research overall: COVID-19 samples from acute and convalescent phases originated in the United States, Italy and Spain. Sources were T cells, B-cell-depleted T cells, or PBMCs; the material itself was cDNA or gDNA.

Assay: immunoSEQ multiplex PCR; the TCRdb copy retains only in-frame clones and omits some. The data contain 150,000 or so clones, roughly 81% of them singletons. Germline V gives CDR1 LNHDA, CDR2 SQIVND (reference sequence). The CDR3 has 14 amino acids. Between the trimmed V and J ends, which lost 2 bases and 2 bases, there was a span of 10 bases. Sequences were obtained from peripheral blood. The chain links TRBV19 to TRBJ2-7, with D tentatively TRBD2 (6 bases). The source is a man between 40 and 49 years old who had recovered from COVID-19. The DNA of the CDR3 is TGTGCCAGTAGTATACGGGGGAGGCCCTACGAGCAGTACTTC. As protein: CASSIRGRPYEQYF.